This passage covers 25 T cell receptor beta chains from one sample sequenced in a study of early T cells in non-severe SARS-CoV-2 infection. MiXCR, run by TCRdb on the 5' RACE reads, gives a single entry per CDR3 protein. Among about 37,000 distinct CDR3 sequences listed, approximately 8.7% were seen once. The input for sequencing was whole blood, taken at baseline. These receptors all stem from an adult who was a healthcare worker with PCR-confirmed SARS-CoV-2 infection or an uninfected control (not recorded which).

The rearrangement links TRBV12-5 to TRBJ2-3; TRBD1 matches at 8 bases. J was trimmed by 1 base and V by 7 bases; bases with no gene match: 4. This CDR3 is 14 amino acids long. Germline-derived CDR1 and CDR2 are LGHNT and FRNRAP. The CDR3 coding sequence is TGTGCTAGTGCCAAGGGACAGGGCACAGATACGCAGTATTTT. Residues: CASAKGQGTDTQYF.

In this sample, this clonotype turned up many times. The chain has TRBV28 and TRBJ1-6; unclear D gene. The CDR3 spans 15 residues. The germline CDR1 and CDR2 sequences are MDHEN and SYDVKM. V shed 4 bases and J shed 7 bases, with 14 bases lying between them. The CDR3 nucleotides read TGTGCCAGCAGTTATATGGACGAGTGGAATTCACCCCTCCACTTT. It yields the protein CASSYMDEWNSPLHF.

The CDR3 reads CASSFGTGRETQYF. The CDR3 DNA is TGTGCCAGCAGCTTCGGGACAGGGAGAGAGACCCAGTACTTC. V gene TRBV11-2 combines with J gene TRBJ2-5, with 9 bases that match TRBD1. Germline V gene sequence: CDR1 SGHAT, CDR2 FQNNGV. Losses at the gene ends were 3 bases for V and 4 bases for J; bases not matched to a gene: 3. The CDR3 extends over 14 amino acids.

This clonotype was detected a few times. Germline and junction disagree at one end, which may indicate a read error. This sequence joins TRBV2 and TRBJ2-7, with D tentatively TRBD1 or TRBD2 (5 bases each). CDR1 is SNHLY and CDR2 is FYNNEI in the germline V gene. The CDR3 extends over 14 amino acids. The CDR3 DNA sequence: TGTGCCAGCAGCCTTGAGGGGCGATCCTACGAGCAGTACTTT. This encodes CASSLEGRSYEQYF.

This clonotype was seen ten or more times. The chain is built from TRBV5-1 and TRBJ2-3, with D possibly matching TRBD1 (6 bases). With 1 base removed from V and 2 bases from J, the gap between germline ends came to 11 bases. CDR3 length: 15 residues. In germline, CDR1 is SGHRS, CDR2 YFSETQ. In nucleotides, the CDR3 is TGCGCCAGCAGCTTGAGGGGGTTGTACACAGATACGCAGTATTTT. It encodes CASSLRGLYTDTQYF. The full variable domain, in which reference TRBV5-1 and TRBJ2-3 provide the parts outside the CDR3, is KAGVTQTPRYLIKTRGQQVTLSCSPISGHRSVSWYQQTPGQGLQFLFEYFSETQRNKGNFPGRFSGRQFSNSRSEMNVSTLELGDSALYLCASSLRGLYTDTQYFGPGTRLTVL.

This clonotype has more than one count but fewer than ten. The CDR3 reads CASTSGGSVPDGYTF. The CDR3 DNA follows: TGTGCCAGCACATCGGGGGGGAGCGTTCCGGATGGCTACACCTTC. The chain combines TRBV12-3 or TRBV12-4 with TRBJ1-2; a weak D match, TRBD1 (5 bases). The CDR3 loop spans 15 amino acids. The V and J ends lost 7 bases and 6 bases respectively, with 21 bases between them.

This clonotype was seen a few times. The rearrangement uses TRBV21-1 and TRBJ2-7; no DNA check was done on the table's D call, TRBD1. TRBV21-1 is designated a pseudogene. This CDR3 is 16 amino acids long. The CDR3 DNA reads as TGTGCCAGCAGCAAAGCGCTTTGTTGTGCGTTTCAGGGTTTGGACTTC. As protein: CASSKALCCAFQGLDF.

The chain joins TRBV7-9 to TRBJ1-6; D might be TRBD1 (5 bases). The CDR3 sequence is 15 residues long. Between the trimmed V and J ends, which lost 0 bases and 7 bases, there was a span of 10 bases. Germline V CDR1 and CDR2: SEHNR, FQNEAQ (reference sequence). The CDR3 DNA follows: TGTGCCAGCAGCTTAGCGGGGGGTGAAAATTCACCCCTCCACTTT. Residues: CASSLAGGENSPLHF.

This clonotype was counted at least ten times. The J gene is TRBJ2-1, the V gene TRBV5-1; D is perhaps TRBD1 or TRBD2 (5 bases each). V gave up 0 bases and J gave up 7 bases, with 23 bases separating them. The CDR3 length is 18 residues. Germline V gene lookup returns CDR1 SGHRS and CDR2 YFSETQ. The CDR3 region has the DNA TGCGCCAGCAGCTTGGCTTATGGGGGTTATTTTCCTCATAATGAGCAGTTCTTC. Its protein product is CASSLAYGGYFPHNEQFF.

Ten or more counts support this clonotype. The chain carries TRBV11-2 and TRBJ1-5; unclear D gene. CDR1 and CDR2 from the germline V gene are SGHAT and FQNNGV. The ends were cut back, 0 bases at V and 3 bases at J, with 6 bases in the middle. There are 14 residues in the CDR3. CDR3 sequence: CASSLDGDNQPQHF. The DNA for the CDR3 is TGTGCCAGCAGCTTAGACGGCGACAATCAGCCCCAGCATTTT.

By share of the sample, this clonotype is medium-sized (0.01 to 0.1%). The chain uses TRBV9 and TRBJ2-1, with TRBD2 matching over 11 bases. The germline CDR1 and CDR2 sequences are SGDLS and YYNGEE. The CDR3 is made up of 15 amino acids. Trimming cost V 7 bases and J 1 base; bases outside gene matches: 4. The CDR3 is CASSSGGWSYNEQFF. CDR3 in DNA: TGTGCCAGCTCTAGCGGGGGGTGGTCCTACAATGAGCAGTTCTTC.

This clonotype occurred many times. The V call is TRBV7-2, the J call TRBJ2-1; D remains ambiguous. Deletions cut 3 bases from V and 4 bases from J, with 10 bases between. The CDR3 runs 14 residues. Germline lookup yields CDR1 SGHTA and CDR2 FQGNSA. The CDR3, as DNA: TGTGCCAGCAGCTTCCGGATGGGTTACAATGAGCAGTTCTTC. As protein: CASSFRMGYNEQFF.

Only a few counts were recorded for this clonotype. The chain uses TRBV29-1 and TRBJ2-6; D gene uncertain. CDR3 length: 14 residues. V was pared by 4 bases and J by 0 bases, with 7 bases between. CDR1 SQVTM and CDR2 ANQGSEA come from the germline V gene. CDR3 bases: TGCAGCGTTGGTCTAGGCTCTGGGGCCAACGTCCTGACTTTC. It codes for CSVGLGSGANVLTF.

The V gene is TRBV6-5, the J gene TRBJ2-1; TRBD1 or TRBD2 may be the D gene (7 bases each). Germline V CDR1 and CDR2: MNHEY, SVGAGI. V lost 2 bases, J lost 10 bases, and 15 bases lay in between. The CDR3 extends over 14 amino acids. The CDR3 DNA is TGTGCCAGCAGTTACCAGGGGGGGACCTGGGAGCAGTTCTTC. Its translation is CASSYQGGTWEQFF.

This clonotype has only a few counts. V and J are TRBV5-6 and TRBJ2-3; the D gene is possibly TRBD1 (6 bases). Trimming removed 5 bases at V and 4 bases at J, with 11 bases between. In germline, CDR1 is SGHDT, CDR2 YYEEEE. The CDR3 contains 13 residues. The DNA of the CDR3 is TGTGCCAGCAGACCCACAGGGTCAGATACGCAGTATTTT. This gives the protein CASRPTGSDTQYF.

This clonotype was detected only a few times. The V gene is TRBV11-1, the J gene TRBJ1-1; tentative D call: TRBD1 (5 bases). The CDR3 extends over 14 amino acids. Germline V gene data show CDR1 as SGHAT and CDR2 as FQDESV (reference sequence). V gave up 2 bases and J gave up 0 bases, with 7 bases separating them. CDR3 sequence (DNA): TGTGCCAGCAGCTTACGACAGCTGAACACTGAAGCTTTCTTT. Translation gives CASSLRQLNTEAFF.

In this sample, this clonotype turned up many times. The CDR3 DNA is TGTGCCAGTAGTTTTGGGACAGGCCAGGCGGAGACCCAGTACTTC. Encoded protein: CASSFGTGQAETQYF. This chain connects TRBV19 to TRBJ2-5, with 8 bases matching TRBD1. The CDR3 runs to 15 residues. The germline gives CDR1 LNHDA, CDR2 SQIVND (reference sequence). Trimming removed 5 bases from V and 5 bases from J; junction bases left unmatched: 10. The full variable domain, completed using reference TRBV19 and TRBJ2-5, is DGGITQSPKYLFRKEGQNVTLSCEQNLNHDAMYWYRQDPGQGLRLIYYSQIVNDFQKGDIAEGYSVSREKKESFPLTVTSAQKNPTAFYLCASSFGTGQAETQYFGPGTRLLVL.

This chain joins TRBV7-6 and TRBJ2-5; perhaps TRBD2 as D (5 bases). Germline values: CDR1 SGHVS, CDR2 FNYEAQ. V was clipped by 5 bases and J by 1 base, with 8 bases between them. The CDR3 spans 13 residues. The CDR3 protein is CASSPRVQETQYF. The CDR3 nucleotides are TGTGCCAGCAGCCCGCGGGTCCAAGAGACCCAGTACTTC.

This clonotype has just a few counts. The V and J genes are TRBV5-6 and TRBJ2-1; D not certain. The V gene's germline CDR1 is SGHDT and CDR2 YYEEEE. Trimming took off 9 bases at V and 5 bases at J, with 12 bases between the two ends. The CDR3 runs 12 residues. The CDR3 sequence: CATRGVNNEQFF. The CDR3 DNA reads TGTGCCACCCGTGGGGTAAACAATGAGCAGTTCTTC.

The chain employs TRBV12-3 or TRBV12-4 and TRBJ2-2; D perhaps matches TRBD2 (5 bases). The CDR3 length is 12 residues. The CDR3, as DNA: TGTGGAAGTCGAGAGGGCACCGGGGAGCTGTTTTTT. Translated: CGSREGTGELFF.

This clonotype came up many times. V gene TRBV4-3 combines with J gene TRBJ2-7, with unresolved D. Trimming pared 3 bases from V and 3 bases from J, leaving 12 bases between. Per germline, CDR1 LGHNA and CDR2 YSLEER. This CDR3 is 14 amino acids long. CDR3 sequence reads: CASSQFVGVYEQYF. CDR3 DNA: TGCGCCAGCAGCCAGTTCGTTGGGGTCTACGAGCAGTACTTC.

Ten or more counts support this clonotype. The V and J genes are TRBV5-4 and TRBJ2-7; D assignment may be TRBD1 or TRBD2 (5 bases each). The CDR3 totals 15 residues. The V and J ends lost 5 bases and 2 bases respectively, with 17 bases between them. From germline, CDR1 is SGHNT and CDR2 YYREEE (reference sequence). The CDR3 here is CASSSGRGGTYEQYF. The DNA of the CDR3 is TGTGCCAGCAGTTCGGGCCGGGGCGGAACCTACGAGCAGTACTTC.

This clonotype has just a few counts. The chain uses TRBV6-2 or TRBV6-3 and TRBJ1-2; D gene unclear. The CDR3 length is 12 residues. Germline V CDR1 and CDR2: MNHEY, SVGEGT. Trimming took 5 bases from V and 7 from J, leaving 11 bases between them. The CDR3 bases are TGTGCCAGCAGTCCGGCAGGTCGTGGCTACACCTTC. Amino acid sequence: CASSPAGRGYTF.

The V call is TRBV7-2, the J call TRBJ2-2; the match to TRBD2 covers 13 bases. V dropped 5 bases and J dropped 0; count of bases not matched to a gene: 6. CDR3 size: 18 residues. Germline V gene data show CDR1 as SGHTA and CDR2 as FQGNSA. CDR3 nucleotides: TGTGCCAGCAGCCTCGGACTAGCGGGGGCCGCGAACACCGGGGAGCTGTTTTTT. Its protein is CASSLGLAGAANTGELFF.

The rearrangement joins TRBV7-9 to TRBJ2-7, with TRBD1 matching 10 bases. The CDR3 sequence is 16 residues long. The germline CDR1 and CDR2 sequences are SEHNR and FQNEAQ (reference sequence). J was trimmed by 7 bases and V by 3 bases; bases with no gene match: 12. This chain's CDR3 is CASSLRGTGDSREQYF. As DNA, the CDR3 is TGTGCCAGCAGCTTGCGGGGGACAGGGGATAGTCGGGAGCAGTACTTC.